Shown below are 22 T cell receptor beta chains from a single sample sequenced in a study of regulatory T cells in long-lasting Graves disease. Time point described: newly diagnosed GD, antithyroid drugs for less than 3 months. From RNA extracted from PBMCs, the TCR library was made. In building TCR beta libraries, iRepertoire HTBI primers were used together with Arm-PCR of CDR3 regions. TCRdb itself ran the multiplex PCR reads through MiXCR, one entry per CDR3 protein. The data contain under 300,000 distinct CDR3 sequences, 20% of them singletons. The sample in question was peripheral blood mononuclear cells (PBMCs), obtained at new diagnosis, from a patient treated with antithyroid drugs. The receptors derive from a female donor with Graves disease.

This clonotype was detected ten times or more. This sequence joins TRBV28 and TRBJ2-2, with D unclear. The germline gives CDR1 MDHEN, CDR2 SYDVKM. The CDR3 spans 11 residues. V was trimmed by 6 bases and J by 5 bases, leaving 4 bases between them. The CDR3 DNA reads TGTGCCAGCAGCGTAACCGGGGAGCTGTTTTTT. Residues: CASSVTGELFF.

This clonotype has at least ten counts. This chain uses TRBV3-1 with TRBJ1-4; 7 nucleotides align to TRBD1. The germline gives CDR1 LGHDT, CDR2 YNNKEL (reference sequence). This CDR3 contains 14 residues. V lost 2 bases to trimming and J lost 8 bases; unmatched junction nucleotides: 5. CDR3 residues: CASSQRGPDEKLFF. For the CDR3, the DNA is TGTGCCAGCAGCCAAAGGGGGCCGGACGAAAAACTGTTTTTT.

This clonotype was counted many times. The J gene is TRBJ1-6, the V gene TRBV7-3; TRBD1 might be the D (6 bases). The CDR3 covers 14 residues. Per germline, CDR1 SGHTA and CDR2 FQGTGA. The ends were cut back, 2 bases at V and 5 bases at J, with 7 bases in the middle. The CDR3 spells CASSLGTNNSPLHF. CDR3 sequence (DNA): TGTGCCAGCAGCTTAGGGACAAATAATTCACCCCTCCACTTT.

This clonotype appeared many times. V usage is TRBV11-2 and J usage is TRBJ2-7; possible D gene TRBD2, 5 bases. Germline V lookup: CDR1 SGHAT, CDR2 FQNNGV. The germline V and J ends were trimmed by 7 bases and 5 bases, with 18 bases remaining between them. CDR3 length: 14 residues. CDR3 sequence: CASTSRNPRDEQYF. CDR3 DNA: TGTGCCAGCACTAGCCGTAACCCTAGGGACGAGCAGTACTTC.

This clonotype occurred a few times. CDR3 region: CASSQGRMRGSSYNSPLHF. CDR3 sequence (DNA): TGTGCCAGCAGCCAGGGTAGGATGCGGGGGAGCTCCTATAATTCACCCCTCCACTTT. The chain employs TRBV7-9 and TRBJ1-6, with D possibly being TRBD1 (5 bases). The CDR3 is made up of 19 amino acids. Trimming left V 5 bases short and J 0 bases short, with 20 bases between. The germline gives CDR1 SEHNR, CDR2 FQNEAQ (reference sequence). Full variable domain (missing parts from reference TRBV7-9 and TRBJ1-6): DTGVSQNPRHKITKRGQNVTFRCDPISEHNRLYWYRQTLGQGPEFLTYFQNEAQLEKSRLLSDRFSAERPKGSFSTLEIQRTEQGDSAMYLCASSQGRMRGSSYNSPLHFGNGTRLTVT.

The rearrangement joins TRBV5-1 to TRBJ2-1; 12 bases are shared with TRBD2. Germline values: CDR1 SGHRS, CDR2 YFSETQ. This CDR3 comprises 21 residues. V shed 1 base, J shed 1 base, and the junction held 15 bases outside the gene matches. CDR3 in amino acids: CASSLLGQRTSGDPSYNEQFF. The CDR3 nucleotides read TGCGCCAGCAGCTTGTTAGGACAACGGACTAGCGGGGACCCTTCCTACAATGAGCAGTTCTTC.

Concerning this clonotype: This may be a read error: a much more frequent sequence differs by one nucleotide. This chain uses TRBV30 with TRBJ2-3, with D possibly matching TRBD2 (6 bases). The ends were cut back, 3 bases at V and 5 bases at J, with 9 bases in the middle. This CDR3 comprises 12 residues. CDR1 and CDR2 from the germline V gene are GTSNPN and SVGIG (reference sequence). DNA of the CDR3: TGTGCCTGGAGCAGAGCGGGAGATACGCAGTATTTT. Protein product: CAWSRAGDTQYF.

The V and J genes are TRBV6-2 or TRBV6-3 and TRBJ2-2; tentative D call: TRBD2 (5 bases). Germline loops: CDR1 MNHEY, CDR2 SVGEGT. With 5 bases removed from V and 7 bases from J, the gap between germline ends came to 14 bases. CDR3 length: 14 residues. CDR3 in amino acids: CASSEGVVDGELFF. The CDR3 DNA follows: TGTGCCAGCAGTGAGGGTGTAGTTGACGGGGAGCTGTTTTTT.

This clonotype was picked up many times. The chain recombines TRBV28 with TRBJ2-5, with TRBD1 identical over 8 bases. The CDR3 extends over 15 amino acids. J lost 3 bases, V lost 6 bases, and 9 bases had no gene match. Per germline, CDR1 MDHEN and CDR2 SYDVKM. The chain's CDR3 is CASRDDRGTEETQYF. The CDR3 DNA reads TGTGCCAGCAGAGACGACAGGGGTACAGAAGAGACCCAGTACTTC.

The chain joins TRBV15 to TRBJ1-2; TRBD1 is a possible D gene (6 bases). Between the trimmed V and J ends, which lost 3 bases and 8 bases, there was a span of 19 bases. The CDR3 length is 15 residues. Looked up from germline, CDR1 is LNHNV and CDR2 is YYDKDF (reference sequence). DNA for the CDR3: TGTGCCACCAGCAGCCGAACAGGGAGATTCCTCGGCTACACCTTC. Protein sequence: CATSSRTGRFLGYTF.

This CDR3 reads CSAGEGQGIGNTIYF. DNA of the CDR3: TGCAGTGCCGGCGAGGGACAGGGCATAGGAAACACCATATATTTT. The rearrangement joins TRBV20-1 to TRBJ1-3; 9 bases line up with TRBD1. CDR1 and CDR2 from the germline V gene are DFQATT and SNEGSKA (reference sequence). The CDR3 totals 15 residues. Trimming cost V 6 bases and J 4 bases; bases outside gene matches: 10.

This clonotype showed up just once. One base away lies a much larger clone, so this may be a sequencing read error. The chain employs TRBV4-3 and TRBJ2-7; 12 nucleotides match TRBD1. CDR3 size: 15 residues. Germline CDR1 is LGHNA and CDR2 is YSLEER. The CDR3 here is CASSLGTGGSYVQYF. DNA of the CDR3: TGCGCCAGCAGCCTCGGGACAGGGGGCTCCTACGTGCAGTACTTC.

This clonotype was counted a few times. The chain carries TRBV3-1 and TRBJ2-1; perhaps TRBD2 as D (6 bases). Trimming removed 8 bases from V and 4 bases from J, with 15 bases in between. Per germline, CDR1 LGHDT and CDR2 YNNKEL (reference sequence). This CDR3 comprises 14 residues. CDR3 in DNA: TGTGCCAGCGGCCCGGGGGTGATTTACAATGAGCAGTTCTTC. It is translated as CASGPGVIYNEQFF.

The chain is built from TRBV3-1 and TRBJ2-7; D gene unclear. Trimming took off 0 bases at V and 6 bases at J, with 9 bases between the two ends. Per germline, CDR1 LGHDT and CDR2 YNNKEL (reference sequence). There are 13 residues in the CDR3. The CDR3 coding sequence is TGTGCCAGCAGCCAAGATCGGGTGGGCGAGCAGTACTTC. Amino acids: CASSQDRVGEQYF.

This chain connects TRBV27 to TRBJ2-7, with D possibly being TRBD2 (5 bases). The CDR3 is 13 amino acids. The V gene lost 5 bases and the J gene lost 4 bases, with 12 bases spanning the gap. Germline V gives CDR1 MNHEY, CDR2 SMNVEV (reference sequence). The CDR3, as DNA: TGTGCCAGCAGTAGAAGACGGGGATACGAGCAGTACTTC. This codes for CASSRRRGYEQYF.

This clonotype was recorded many times. This sequence joins TRBV5-1 and TRBJ1-1; TRBD1 aligns across 12 bases. The CDR3 loop spans 15 amino acids. V was clipped by 6 bases and J by 2 bases; unmatched bases: 5. The germline CDR1 and CDR2 sequences are SGHRS and YFSETQ. The CDR3 loop is CASTRDRGLNTEAFF. Written as DNA, the CDR3 is TGCGCCAGCACTCGGGACAGGGGGCTCAACACTGAAGCTTTCTTT.

This clonotype was counted a few times. A read error is possible here, since a much larger clone lies one base away. V and J are TRBV20-1 and TRBJ2-2; a weak D match, TRBD2 (5 bases). The CDR3 is made up of 13 amino acids. Germline CDR1 DFQATT, CDR2 SNEGSKA (reference sequence). In DNA, the CDR3 is TGCAGAGCTAGAGAGGGGAACACCGGGGAGCTGTTTTTT. Its translation: CRAREGNTGELFF.

This chain joins TRBV7-2 and TRBJ1-6; tentative D call: TRBD1 (5 bases). V was shortened by 3 bases and J by 6 bases, with 15 bases between the two germline ends. CDR1 SGHTA and CDR2 FQGNSA come from the germline V gene. The CDR3 runs to 16 residues. In DNA, the CDR3 is TGTGCCAGCAGCTTTAGCGGGGCGCAAGCTAATTCACCCCTCCACTTT. Residues: CASSFSGAQANSPLHF.

The chain joins TRBV4-1 to TRBJ2-5; either TRBD1 or TRBD2 may fit D (6 bases each). Germline lookup yields CDR1 MGHRA and CDR2 YSYEKL. V was shortened by 3 bases and J by 1 base, with 12 bases between the two germline ends. This CDR3 region has 15 residues. The chain's CDR3 is CASSHEGGTQETQYF. In nucleotides, the CDR3 is TGCGCCAGCAGCCACGAGGGGGGTACCCAAGAGACCCAGTACTTC.

This clonotype has a count of ten or more. V gene TRBV7-2 combines with J gene TRBJ1-1, with D perhaps TRBD1 (6 bases). Trimming took off 0 bases at V and 2 bases at J, with 10 bases between the two ends. Per germline, CDR1 SGHTA and CDR2 FQGNSA. The CDR3 sequence is 15 residues long. The CDR3 region has the DNA TGTGCCAGCAGCTTAGCCGGGACAACCAACACTGAAGCTTTCTTT. This encodes CASSLAGTTNTEAFF.

V is TRBV12-3 or TRBV12-4 and J is TRBJ2-1; D perhaps matches TRBD1 (5 bases). V was cut by 6 bases and J by 5 bases, with 14 bases left in between. This CDR3 region has 14 residues. CDR3 bases: TGTGCCAGCAGCCTCGGCAGGGTGCACAATGAGCAGTTCTTC. Its protein is CASSLGRVHNEQFF.

The sample holds many counts of this clonotype. J is TRBJ2-2 and V is TRBV7-2; TRBD2 matches at 12 bases. The CDR3 consists of 18 residues. The germline V gene has CDR1 SGHTA and CDR2 FQGNSA. J was trimmed by 6 bases and V by 4 bases; bases with no gene match: 12. The CDR3 here is CASSSGLAGFIYSGELFF. The CDR3 region has the DNA TGTGCCAGCAGCTCAGGACTAGCGGGGTTTATATACTCCGGGGAGCTGTTTTTT.